This T cell receptor beta chain was recorded in a study of technical replicates of blood from a handful of donors. Per germline, CDR1 SGHRS and CDR2 YFSETQ. This CDR3 is built from 14 residues. Trimming removed 0 bases at V and 5 bases at J, with 12 bases between. Data came from immunoSEQ multiplex PCR; TCRdb stores just in-frame clones and leaves some out. The sample contains roughly 80,000 clones, approximately 93% of which appear only once. The source material was T cells isolated from PBMCs. This sequence joins TRBV5-1 and TRBJ2-7, with D perhaps TRBD2 (6 bases). The sequence was obtained from a human donor in good health. Written as DNA, the CDR3 is TGCGCCAGCAGCTTGGACGGGACTTCGAACGAGCAGTACTTC. Translation gives CASSLDGTSNEQYF.